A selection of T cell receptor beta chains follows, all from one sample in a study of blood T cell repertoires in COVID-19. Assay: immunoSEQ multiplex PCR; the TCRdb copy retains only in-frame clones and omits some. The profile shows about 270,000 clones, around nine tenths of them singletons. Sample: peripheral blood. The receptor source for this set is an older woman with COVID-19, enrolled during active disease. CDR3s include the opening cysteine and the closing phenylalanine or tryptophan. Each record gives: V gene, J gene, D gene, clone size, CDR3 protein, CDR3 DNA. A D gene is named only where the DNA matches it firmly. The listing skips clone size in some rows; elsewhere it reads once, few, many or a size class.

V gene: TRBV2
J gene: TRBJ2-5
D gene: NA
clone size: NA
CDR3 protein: CASSTRQETQYF
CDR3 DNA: TGTGCCAGCAGTACTAGACAAGAGACCCAGTACTTC

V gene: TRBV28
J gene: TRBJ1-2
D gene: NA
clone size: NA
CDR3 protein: CASSSDGRVNGYTF
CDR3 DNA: TGTGCCAGCAGTTCCGACGGGAGGGTCAATGGCTACACCTTC

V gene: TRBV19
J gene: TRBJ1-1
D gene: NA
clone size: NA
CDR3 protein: CATLQPFF
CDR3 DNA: TGTGCCACCCTACAGCCTTTCTTT

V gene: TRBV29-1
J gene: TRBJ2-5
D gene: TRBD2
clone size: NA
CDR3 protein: CSVAPSGAQETQYF
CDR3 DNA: TGCAGCGTTGCCCCTAGCGGGGCCCAAGAGACCCAGTACTTC

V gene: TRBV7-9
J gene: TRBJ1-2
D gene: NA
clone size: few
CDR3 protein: CASSDMRDGGAGGYTF
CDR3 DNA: TGTGCCAGCAGCGACATGAGGGACGGAGGAGCGGGTGGCTACACCTTC

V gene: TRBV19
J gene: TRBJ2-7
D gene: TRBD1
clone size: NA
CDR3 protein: CASSIRTGGPYEQYF
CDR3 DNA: TGTGCCAGTAGTATTCGGACAGGGGGCCCCTACGAGCAGTACTTC

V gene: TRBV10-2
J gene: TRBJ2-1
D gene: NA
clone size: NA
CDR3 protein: CASSPLGGGPYNEQFF
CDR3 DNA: TGCGCCAGCAGTCCCTTGGGGGGGGGCCCCTACAATGAGCAGTTCTTC

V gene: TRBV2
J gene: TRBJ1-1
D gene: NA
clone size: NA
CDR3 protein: CASSDGDNTEAFF
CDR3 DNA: TGTGCCAGCAGTGACGGGGATAACACTGAAGCTTTCTTT

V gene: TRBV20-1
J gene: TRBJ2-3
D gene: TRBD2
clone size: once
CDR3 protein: CSASFLAGNADTQYF
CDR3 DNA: TGCAGTGCTAGTTTCCTAGCGGGGAACGCAGATACGCAGTATTTT

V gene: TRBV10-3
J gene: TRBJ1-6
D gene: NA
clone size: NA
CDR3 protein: CAIRPGSGETGSPLHF
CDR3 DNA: TGTGCCATCAGGCCGGGGTCCGGGGAGACGGGTTCACCCCTCCACTTT

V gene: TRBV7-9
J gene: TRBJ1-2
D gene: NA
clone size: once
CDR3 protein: CASSLARTEPYGYTF
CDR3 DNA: TGTGCCAGCAGCTTAGCCCGGACAGAACCCTATGGCTACACCTTC

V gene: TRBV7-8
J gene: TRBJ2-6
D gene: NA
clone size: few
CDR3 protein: CASSGGSGANVLTF
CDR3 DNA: TGTGCCAGCAGCGGGGGGTCTGGGGCCAACGTCCTGACTTTC

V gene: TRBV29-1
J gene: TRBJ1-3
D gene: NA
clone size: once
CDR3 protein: CSVAEDSGNTIYF
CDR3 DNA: TGCAGCGTTGCGGAGGACTCTGGAAACACCATATATTTT

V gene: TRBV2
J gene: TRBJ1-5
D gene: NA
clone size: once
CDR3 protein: CASSDRQVDNQPQHF
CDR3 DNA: TGTGCCAGCAGTGATCGACAGGTCGACAATCAGCCCCAGCATTTT

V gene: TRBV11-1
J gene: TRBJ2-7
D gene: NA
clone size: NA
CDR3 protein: CASSFNQGAYEQYF
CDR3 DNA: TGTGCCAGCAGCTTCAATCAGGGCGCCTACGAGCAGTACTTC

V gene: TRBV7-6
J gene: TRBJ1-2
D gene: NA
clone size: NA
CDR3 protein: CASSTGGGYGYTF
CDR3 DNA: TGTGCCAGCAGCACGGGGGGCGGCTATGGCTACACCTTC